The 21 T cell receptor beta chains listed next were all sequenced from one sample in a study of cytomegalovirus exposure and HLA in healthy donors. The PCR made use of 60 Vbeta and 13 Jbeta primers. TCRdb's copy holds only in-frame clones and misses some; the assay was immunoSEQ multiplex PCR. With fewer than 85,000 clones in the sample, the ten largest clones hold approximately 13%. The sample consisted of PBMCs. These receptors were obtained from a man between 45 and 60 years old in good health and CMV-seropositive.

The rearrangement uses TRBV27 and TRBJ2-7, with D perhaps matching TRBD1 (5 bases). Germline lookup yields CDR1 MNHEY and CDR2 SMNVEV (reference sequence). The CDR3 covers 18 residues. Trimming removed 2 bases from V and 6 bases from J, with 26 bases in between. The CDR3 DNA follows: TGTGCCAGCAGTTTACCCACCCGCAGGGAAGAAACGTCGAGCGAGCAGTACGTC. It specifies CASSLPTRREETSSEQYV.

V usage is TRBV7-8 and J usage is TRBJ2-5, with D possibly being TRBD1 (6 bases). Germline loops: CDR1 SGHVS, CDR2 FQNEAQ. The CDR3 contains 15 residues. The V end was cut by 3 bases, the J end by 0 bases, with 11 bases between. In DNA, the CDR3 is TGTGCCAGCAGCTTCCCCGACAGGTACCAAGAGACCCAGTACTTC. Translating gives CASSFPDRYQETQYF.

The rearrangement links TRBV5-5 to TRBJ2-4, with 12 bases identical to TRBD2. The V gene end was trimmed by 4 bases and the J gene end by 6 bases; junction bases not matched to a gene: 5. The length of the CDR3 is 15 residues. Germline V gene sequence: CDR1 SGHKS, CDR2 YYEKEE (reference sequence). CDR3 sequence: CASSATSGRGNIQYF. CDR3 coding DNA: TGTGCCAGCAGCGCGACTAGCGGGAGAGGAAACATTCAGTACTTC.

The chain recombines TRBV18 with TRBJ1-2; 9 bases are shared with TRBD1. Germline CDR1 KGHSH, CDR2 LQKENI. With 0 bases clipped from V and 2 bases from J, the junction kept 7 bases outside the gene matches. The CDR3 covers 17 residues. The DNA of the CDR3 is TGTGCCAGCTCACCACCTAAAAACAGGGGGCAGAACTATGGCTACACCTTC. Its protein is CASSPPKNRGQNYGYTF.

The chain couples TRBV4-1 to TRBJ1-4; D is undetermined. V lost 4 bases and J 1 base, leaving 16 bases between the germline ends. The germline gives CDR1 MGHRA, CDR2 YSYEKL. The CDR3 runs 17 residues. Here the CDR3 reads CASSPIAGKKTNEKLFF. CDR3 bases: TGCGCCAGCAGCCCAATTGCGGGGAAGAAAACTAATGAAAAACTGTTTTTT.

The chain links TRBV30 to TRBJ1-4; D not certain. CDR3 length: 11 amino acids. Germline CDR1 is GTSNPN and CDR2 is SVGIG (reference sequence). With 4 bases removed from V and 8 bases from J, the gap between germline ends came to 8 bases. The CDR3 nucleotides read TGTGCCTGGAAGGGAGGCGAAAAACTGTTTTTT. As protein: CAWKGGEKLFF.

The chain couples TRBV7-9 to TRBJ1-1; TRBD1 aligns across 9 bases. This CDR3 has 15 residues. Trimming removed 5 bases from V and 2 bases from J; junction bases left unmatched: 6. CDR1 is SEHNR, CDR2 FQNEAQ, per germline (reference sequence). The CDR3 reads CASSPRTGENTEAFF. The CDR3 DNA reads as TGTGCCAGCAGCCCTCGGACAGGGGAAAACACTGAAGCTTTCTTT.

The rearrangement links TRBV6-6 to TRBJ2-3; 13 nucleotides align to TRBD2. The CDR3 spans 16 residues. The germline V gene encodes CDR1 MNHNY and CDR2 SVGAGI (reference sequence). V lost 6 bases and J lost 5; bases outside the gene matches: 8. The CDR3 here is CASSWTSGSQKDTQYF. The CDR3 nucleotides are TGTGCCAGCAGCTGGACTAGCGGGAGTCAAAAAGATACGCAGTATTTT.

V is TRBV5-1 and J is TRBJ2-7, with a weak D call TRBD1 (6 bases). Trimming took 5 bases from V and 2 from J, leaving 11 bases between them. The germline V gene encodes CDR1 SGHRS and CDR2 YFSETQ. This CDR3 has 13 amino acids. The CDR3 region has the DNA TGCGCCAGCAGGGCACAGGGAGCCTACGAGCAGTACGTC. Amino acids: CASRAQGAYEQYV.

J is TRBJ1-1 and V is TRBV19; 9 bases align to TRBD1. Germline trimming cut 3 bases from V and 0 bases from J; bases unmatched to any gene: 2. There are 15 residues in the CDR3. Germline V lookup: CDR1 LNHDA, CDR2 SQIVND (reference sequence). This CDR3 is CASSIRDRVNTEAFF. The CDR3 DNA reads TGTGCCAGTAGTATCCGGGACAGGGTGAACACTGAAGCTTTCTTT.

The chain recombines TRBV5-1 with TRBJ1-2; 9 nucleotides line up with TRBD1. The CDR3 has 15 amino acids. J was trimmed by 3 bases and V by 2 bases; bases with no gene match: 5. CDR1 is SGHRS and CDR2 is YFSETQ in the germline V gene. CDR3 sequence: CASSFGRTGDYGYTF. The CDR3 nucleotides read TGCGCCAGCAGCTTCGGTAGGACAGGGGACTATGGCTACACCTTC.

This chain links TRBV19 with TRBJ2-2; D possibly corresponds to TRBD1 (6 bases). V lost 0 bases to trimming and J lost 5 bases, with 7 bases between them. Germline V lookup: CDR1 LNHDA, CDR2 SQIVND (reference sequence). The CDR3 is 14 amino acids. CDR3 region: CASSIDRGTGELFF. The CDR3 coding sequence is TGTGCCAGTAGTATAGACAGGGGAACCGGGGAGCTGTTTTTT.

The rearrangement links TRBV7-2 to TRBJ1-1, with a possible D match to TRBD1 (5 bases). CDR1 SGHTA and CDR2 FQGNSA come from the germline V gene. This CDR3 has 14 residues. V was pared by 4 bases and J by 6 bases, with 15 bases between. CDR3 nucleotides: TGTGCCAGCAGCTGGGGACTCAGGGCCGCTGAAGCTTTCTTT. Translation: CASSWGLRAAEAFF. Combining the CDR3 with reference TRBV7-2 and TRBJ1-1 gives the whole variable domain GAGVSQSPSNKVTEKGKDVELRCDPISGHTALYWYRQSLGQGLEFLIYFQGNSAPDKSGLPSDRFSAERTGGSVSTLTIQRTQQEDSAVYLCASSWGLRAAEAFFGQGTRLTVV.

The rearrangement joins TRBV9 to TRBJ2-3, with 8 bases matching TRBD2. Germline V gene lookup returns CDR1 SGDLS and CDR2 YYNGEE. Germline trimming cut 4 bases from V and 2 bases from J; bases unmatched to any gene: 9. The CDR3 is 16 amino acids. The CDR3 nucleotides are TGTGCCAGCAGCCCCCGTAGCGGGGTGTTCACAGATACGCAGTATTTT. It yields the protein CASSPRSGVFTDTQYF.

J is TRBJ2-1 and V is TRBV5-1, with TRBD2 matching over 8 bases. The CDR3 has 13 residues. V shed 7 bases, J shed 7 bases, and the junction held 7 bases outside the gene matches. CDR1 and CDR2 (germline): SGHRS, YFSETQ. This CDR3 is CASGTRGMNEQFF. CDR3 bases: TGCGCCAGCGGGACTAGGGGTATGAATGAGCAGTTCTTC.

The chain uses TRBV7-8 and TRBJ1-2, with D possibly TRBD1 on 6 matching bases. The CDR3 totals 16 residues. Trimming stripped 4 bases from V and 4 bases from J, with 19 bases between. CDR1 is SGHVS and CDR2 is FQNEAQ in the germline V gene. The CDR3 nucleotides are TGTGCCAGCAGCTCCCTGAAGGCAGGGGTGATCTATGGCTACACCTTC. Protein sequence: CASSSLKAGVIYGYTF.

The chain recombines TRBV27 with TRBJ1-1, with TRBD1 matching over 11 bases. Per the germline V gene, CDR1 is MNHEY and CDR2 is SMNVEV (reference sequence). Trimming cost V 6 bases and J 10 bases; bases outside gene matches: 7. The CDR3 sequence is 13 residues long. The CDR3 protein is CASSASGQGAAFF. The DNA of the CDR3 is TGTGCCAGCAGCGCTTCTGGACAGGGGGCAGCTTTCTTT.

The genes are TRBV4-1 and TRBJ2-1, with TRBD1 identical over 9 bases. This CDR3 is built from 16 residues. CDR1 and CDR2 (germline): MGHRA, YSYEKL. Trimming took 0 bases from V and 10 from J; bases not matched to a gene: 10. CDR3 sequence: CASSQEFAGQGREQFF. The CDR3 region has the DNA TGCGCCAGCAGCCAAGAATTCGCGGGACAGGGCCGAGAGCAGTTCTTC.

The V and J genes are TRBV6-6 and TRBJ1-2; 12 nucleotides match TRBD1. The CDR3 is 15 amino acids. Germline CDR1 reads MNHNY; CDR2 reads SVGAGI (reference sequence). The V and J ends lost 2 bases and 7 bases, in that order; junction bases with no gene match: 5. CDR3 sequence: CASSYDGTGGSGYTF. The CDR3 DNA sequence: TGTGCCAGCAGTTACGACGGGACAGGGGGCTCTGGCTACACCTTC.

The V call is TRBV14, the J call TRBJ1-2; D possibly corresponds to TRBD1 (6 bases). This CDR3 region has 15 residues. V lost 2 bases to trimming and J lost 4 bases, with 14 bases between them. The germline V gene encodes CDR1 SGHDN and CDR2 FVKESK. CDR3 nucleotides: TGTGCCAGCAGCCAAAGTTTATTAGGGGGCTATGGCTACACCTTC. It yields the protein CASSQSLLGGYGYTF.

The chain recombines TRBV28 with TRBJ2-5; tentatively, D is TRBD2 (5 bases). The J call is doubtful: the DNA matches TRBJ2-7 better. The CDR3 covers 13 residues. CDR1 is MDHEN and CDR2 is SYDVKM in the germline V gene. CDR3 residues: CASGRGPIYEQYF. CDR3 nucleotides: TGTGCCAGTGGTCGGGGTCCTATCTACGAGCAGTACTTC.